The clone carrying this T cell receptor beta chain has at least ten counts. Its antigen is undetermined. This sample was included in a study of response to subunit inactivated influenza vaccine. Study outcomes and limitations: There was a suggestion from the authors that each seasonal influenza vaccination recruits few new T cells.

Each CDR3 protein is one row after TCRdb ran MiXCR on the RT-PCR reads. This repertoire shows about 500,000 distinct CDR3 sequences, approximately 13% found once; its top ten account for about an eighth. CDR3 size: 15 residues. V gave up 6 bases and J gave up 0 bases, with 12 bases separating them. V and J are TRBV12-3 or TRBV12-4 and TRBJ2-1; D uncertain. This material consisted of PBMCs from blood, taken 45 days after vaccination. This TCR was sampled from a man aged 50 to 59 who received an inactivated influenza vaccine. This CDR3 reads CASRDVGSSYNEQFF. The CDR3 DNA sequence: TGTGCCAGCAGGGACGTGGGAAGCTCCTACAATGAGCAGTTCTTC.